This T cell receptor beta chain was profiled in a study of a mutant IDH1 vaccine in newly diagnosed glioma. Study observations and caveats: Seemingly, pseudoprogression had no relation to changes in the top peripheral T cell clonotypes.

Profiled with immunoSEQ multiplex PCR; TCRdb holds only in-frame clones, not every one. This table holds tens of thousands of clones, roughly 80% found once. Regarding this clone: No antigen is known for it.

The germline V gene has CDR1 MNHEY and CDR2 SMNVEV (reference sequence). This CDR3 has 13 amino acids. V was shortened by 6 bases and J by 1 base, with 9 bases between the two germline ends. Time point given: baseline, week 1 (first vaccination visit). Treatment denoted: pre-vaccination baseline after standard-of-care therapy. Donors harbored newly found WHO grade 3 or 4 IDH1-mutant, ATRX-lost astrocytomas. The clonotype originates from a man aged 40-49 years with glioma. Some clones in this sample may be carry-over from other donors' samples. The sequencing here drew on PBMCs, taken from a glioma patient treated with radiotherapy, temozolomide or both. The chain recombines TRBV27 with TRBJ1-1, with D unclear. For the CDR3, the DNA is TGTGCCAGCAGCCTGGCCGGGAACACTGAAGCTTTCTTT. Translating it yields CASSLAGNTEAFF.